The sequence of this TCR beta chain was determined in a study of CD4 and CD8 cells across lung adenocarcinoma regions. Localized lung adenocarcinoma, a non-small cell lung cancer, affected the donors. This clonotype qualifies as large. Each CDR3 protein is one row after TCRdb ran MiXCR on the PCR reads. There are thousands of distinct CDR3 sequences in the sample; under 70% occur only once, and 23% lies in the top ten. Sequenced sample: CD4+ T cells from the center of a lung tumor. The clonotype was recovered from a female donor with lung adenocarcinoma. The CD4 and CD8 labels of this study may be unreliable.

The CDR3 region is CASKLSGDSNQPQHF. DNA for the CDR3: TGTGCCAGCAAACTGTCAGGTGATAGCAATCAGCCCCAGCATTTT. The V gene is TRBV6-1, the J gene TRBJ1-5; D unresolved. The CDR3 is 15 residues long. V dropped 7 bases and J dropped 0 bases, with 13 bases sitting between them. Germline CDR1 and CDR2: MNHNS and SASEGT.